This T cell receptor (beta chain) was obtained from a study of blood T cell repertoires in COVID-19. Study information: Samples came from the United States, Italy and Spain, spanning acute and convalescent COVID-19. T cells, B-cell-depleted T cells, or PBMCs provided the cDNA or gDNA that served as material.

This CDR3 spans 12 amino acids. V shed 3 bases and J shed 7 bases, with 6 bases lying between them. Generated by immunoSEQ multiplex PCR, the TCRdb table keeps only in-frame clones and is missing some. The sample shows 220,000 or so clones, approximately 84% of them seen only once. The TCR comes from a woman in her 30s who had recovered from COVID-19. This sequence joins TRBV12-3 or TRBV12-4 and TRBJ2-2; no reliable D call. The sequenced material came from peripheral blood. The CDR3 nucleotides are TGTGCCAGCAGTTTTGCGGACGGGGAGCTGTTTTTT. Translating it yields CASSFADGELFF.